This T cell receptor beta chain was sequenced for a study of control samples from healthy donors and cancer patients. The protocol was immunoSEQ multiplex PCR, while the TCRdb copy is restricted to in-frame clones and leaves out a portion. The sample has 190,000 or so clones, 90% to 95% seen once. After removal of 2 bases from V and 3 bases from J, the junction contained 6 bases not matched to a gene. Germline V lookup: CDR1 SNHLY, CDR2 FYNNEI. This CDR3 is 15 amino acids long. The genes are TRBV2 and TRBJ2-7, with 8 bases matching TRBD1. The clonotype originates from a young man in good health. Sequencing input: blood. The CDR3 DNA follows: TGTGCCAGCAGTGAAATGCCAGGGGGCTACTACGAGCAGTACTTC. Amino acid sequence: CASSEMPGGYYEQYF.